The entry below gives a single T cell receptor beta chain sequence along with its context. Its recognized antigen is unknown. Base qualities are not provided; no much larger clone lies one nucleotide away. Taken from cysteine to phenylalanine, the CDR3 has 16 residues. Just CDR3 DNA is preserved here, 48 bases in frame from base 1. V trim: 4 bases; J trim: 3 bases; unmatched bases: 8. The germline V gene yields SNHLY for CDR1 and FYNNEI for CDR2. The CDR3 regions of human TCRbeta chains were analyzed by immunosequencing. As for the authors' bioinformatics: Repertoire TCRs were matched against a reference library of SARS-CoV-2-specific TCRs generated with the MIRA antigen-specificity platform. Breadth meant the fraction of unique TCRs that were SARS-CoV-2-associated, whereas depth meant the fraction of total T cells that were SARS-CoV-2-associated. Each spike-specific TCR was assigned to its reactive spike region and to a CD4 or CD8 class using the MIRA data. Log10-transformed breadth and depth values were compared by one-way ANOVA with Sidak's multiple comparisons tests. Entries here come from immuneACCESS through TCRdb and include only in-frame sequences with V and J called. Some clones fail to appear in such tables; in the studies checked, an unresolved V gene covers under half of the shortfall, and the cause of the remainder is unknown. V and J calls and clone size are copied from that table; D and trimming were computed from the DNA. The sample data list about 150,000 clones, and 88% of these were observed just once. Under 5.5% of the sample goes to the ten largest clones.

The time point tag for this specimen amounts to: about 28 days (+/-7) after the second vaccine dose. This sample's treatment or condition label indicates: meningococcal conjugate vaccine given as trial control. Vaccinee samples were obtained from the UK trials COV001 and COV002, which included a single-blind randomized controlled phase 2/3 trial of AZD1222 (ChAdOx1 nCoV-19) in healthy adults. Trial participant PBMC samples were collected at day 0 and day 28 after the second dose for TCRbeta chain sequencing. This specimen comes from a study of T cell responses to AZD1222 COVID-19 vaccine (dated by TCRdb to about 2021). Describing the broader study: TCR sequencing covered roughly 230 trial participants: 207 given two doses of AZD1222 and around 25 given two doses of MenACWY control vaccine. Enrollment into the trials was organized by age into subgroups of 18-55, 56-69 and 70-plus years, and those subgroups contained roughly 160, 29 and 62 TCR-sequenced participants, respectively. Study-level results and caveats: After two AZD1222 doses, both the breadth and the depth of spike-specific TCRs were significantly higher than at day 0 and than in MenACWY recipients. The 56-69-year group was small, and its depth increase did not reach significance, likely because of low power. Participants were mostly white British and included more females than males, and it was suggested by the authors that clonal diversity may have been underestimated. The vaccine-associated CD4 TCRs covered the entire spike protein, and the dominant responses fell in regions 160-218 and 743-854. Reportedly, almost half of the unique spike-specific TCRs recognized epitopes lying outside the regions that are mutated in the B.1.351 and B.1.1.7 variants. Because no samples from the day 14 peak response were available, repertoires could be characterized only after the peak T cell response. Only a handful of AZD1222 recipients were SARS-CoV-2 seropositive at baseline, limiting conclusions about previously exposed vaccinees.

The source is an adult who received the MenACWY meningococcal vaccine as a control. Recombination linked TRBV2 to TRBJ2-5; 10 bases in the junction line up with TRBD1. The source was peripheral blood, collected 28 days after the second dose of the MenACWY control vaccine. The CDR3 in this case is CASSGDSGTGEETQYF. The bases are TGTGCCAGCAGTGGAGATTCCGGGACAGGGGAAGAGACCCAGTACTTC.